Presented here are 29 T cell receptor beta chains from one specimen sequenced in a study of response to subunit inactivated influenza vaccine. TCRdb recomputed calls from the RT-PCR reads with MiXCR, one row per CDR3 protein. The sample has about 540,000 distinct CDR3 sequences, under 30% seen once. The sample was also linked to a second study, of T cells expressing NK-cell markers. Per that paper: 5'RACE template switching built TCR beta cDNA with unique molecular identifiers.

Sequenced material: CD4+ T cells sorted from PBMCs, taken about 12 days after vaccination. The receptors come from a man aged 50-60 years who received an inactivated influenza vaccine.

The J gene is TRBJ2-3, the V gene TRBV4-3; 8 bases fit TRBD2. V trimming: 4 bases; J trimming: 6 bases; junction bases outside the gene matches: 9. The CDR3 spans 15 residues. CDR1 and CDR2 from the germline V gene are LGHNA and YSLEER. The CDR3 spells CASSPRTSLRDTQYF. The CDR3, as DNA: TGCGCCAGCAGCCCACGGACTAGCTTGAGGGATACGCAGTATTTT.

This clonotype was seen more than once but under ten times. The V and J genes are TRBV11-1 and TRBJ2-1; 16 bases are a match to TRBD2. Unmatched junction bases numbered 6, after V lost 4 bases and J lost 0 bases. Per germline, CDR1 SGHAT and CDR2 FQDESV (reference sequence). This CDR3 region has 19 residues. CDR3 sequence: CASSSPGLAGGSSYNEQFF. In DNA, the CDR3 is TGTGCCAGCAGCTCACCGGGACTAGCGGGAGGGAGCTCCTACAATGAGCAGTTCTTC.

This sequence joins TRBV7-9 and TRBJ1-6; D possibly corresponds to TRBD1 (6 bases). Deletions cut 6 bases from V and 4 bases from J, with 10 bases between. Germline V gene sequence: CDR1 SEHNR, CDR2 FQNEAQ (reference sequence). The CDR3 runs to 14 residues. CDR3 sequence (DNA): TGTGCCAGCAGGGTCACAGGGTATAATTCACCCCTCCACTTT. Amino acid sequence: CASRVTGYNSPLHF.

The chain couples TRBV5-6 to TRBJ2-1; D is ambiguous. V was clipped by 0 bases and J by 5 bases, with 12 bases between them. CDR1 and CDR2 (germline): SGHDT, YYEEEE. The CDR3 is made up of 15 amino acids. The CDR3 sequence is CASSLESLPNNEQFF. The CDR3 region has the DNA TGTGCCAGCAGCTTGGAGAGTCTACCTAACAATGAGCAGTTCTTC.

The chain carries TRBV12-3 or TRBV12-4 and TRBJ2-7; TRBD1 might be the D (6 bases). The CDR3 totals 15 residues. Trimming cost V 4 bases and J 0 bases, with 13 bases left between them. The CDR3 DNA is TGTGCCAGCAGTTCCTCCGGGACACACTCCTACGAGCAGTACTTC. Residues: CASSSSGTHSYEQYF.

The chain joins TRBV6-4 to TRBJ2-2; 7 nucleotides agree with TRBD2. CDR3 size: 14 residues. V shed 7 bases and J 7 bases; nucleotides not matched to a gene: 9. Germline CDR1 reads MRHNA; CDR2 reads SNTAGT. The CDR3 sequence: CASTRLAGDGELFF. The CDR3 coding sequence is TGTGCCAGCACCCGACTAGCCGGCGACGGGGAGCTGTTTTTT.

This clonotype was seen a handful of times. V gene TRBV20-1 combines with J gene TRBJ1-6; tentative D call: TRBD1 (5 bases). The germline V gene has CDR1 DFQATT and CDR2 SNEGSKA (reference sequence). The V end lost 3 bases, the J end lost 11 bases, and 8 bases lay between the germline ends. CDR3 length: 11 amino acids. CDR3 DNA sequence: TGCAGTGCTAGGGGGGAGGCACCCCTCCACTTT. This gives the protein CSARGEAPLHF.

The rearrangement joins TRBV3-1 to TRBJ2-1; no reliable D call. Germline-derived CDR1 and CDR2 are LGHDT and YNNKEL (reference sequence). There are 15 residues in the CDR3. V dropped 1 base and J dropped 7 bases, with 14 bases sitting between them. The CDR3 region is CASSQVPEVGNEQFF. As DNA, the CDR3 is TGTGCCAGCAGCCAAGTTCCCGAGGTGGGGAATGAGCAGTTCTTC.

This chain joins TRBV30 and TRBJ2-1, with D perhaps TRBD2 (6 bases). CDR3 length: 15 residues. Germline lookup yields CDR1 GTSNPN and CDR2 SVGIG (reference sequence). V lost 2 bases and J lost 7, with 18 bases in between. The CDR3, as DNA: TGTGCCTGGAGTCCCGGGCTACCGGGGGAAAATGAGCAGTTCTTC. Protein sequence: CAWSPGLPGENEQFF.

Here the CDR3 DNA reads TGTGCCATTCAAATGGCACAGGACAGCACAGATACGCAGTATTTT. Translating gives CAIQMAQDSTDTQYF. V is TRBV10-3 and J is TRBJ2-3, with D possibly being TRBD1 (5 bases). CDR1 and CDR2 from the germline V gene are ENHRY and SYGVKD. The CDR3 consists of 15 residues. Trimming shortened V by 9 bases and J by 0 bases, and 16 bases separated the two germline ends.

The rearrangement uses TRBV7-8 and TRBJ1-2, with no clear D. V lost 5 bases, J lost 2 bases, and 6 bases lay in between. The length of the CDR3 is 12 residues. Germline loops: CDR1 SGHVS, CDR2 FQNEAQ. Here the CDR3 DNA reads TGTGCCAGCAGCGGACGGAACTATGGCTACACCTTC. Its protein product is CASSGRNYGYTF.

This clonotype turned up a few times. The gene calls are TRBV11-2 and TRBJ2-2; TRBD1 is a possible D gene (6 bases). Germline assignment: CDR1 SGHAT and CDR2 FQNNGV. Trimming stripped 4 bases from V and 3 bases from J, with 9 bases between. CDR3 length: 14 residues. CDR3 sequence: CASSSQGHTGELFF. CDR3 DNA: TGTGCCAGCAGCTCCCAGGGGCACACCGGGGAGCTGTTTTTT.

V and J are TRBV10-3 and TRBJ2-5; 9 positions match TRBD2. The J call may be mistaken, given a closer DNA end match to TRBJ2-1. CDR1 is ENHRY, CDR2 SYGVKD, per germline. The CDR3 sequence is 12 residues long. CDR3 amino acids: CAIAASGEIQFF. The CDR3, as DNA: TGTGCCATCGCGGCTAGCGGGGAGATCCAGTTCTTC.

This clonotype was seen a handful of times. Here the CDR3 DNA reads TGTGCCAGCAGTATGACAGGGGGCTTCCTTGAAAAACTGTTTTTT. Its translation: CASSMTGGFLEKLFF. The V and J genes are TRBV6-1 and TRBJ1-4; 10 nucleotides line up with TRBD1. CDR1 is MNHNS and CDR2 is SASEGT in the germline V gene. The CDR3 spans 15 residues. The V gene end was trimmed by 5 bases and the J gene end by 7 bases; junction bases not matched to a gene: 7.

The chain links TRBV15 to TRBJ2-7; 8 bases align to TRBD1. The length of the CDR3 is 13 residues. V was clipped by 9 bases and J by 3 bases; unmatched bases: 7. In germline, CDR1 is LNHNV, CDR2 YYDKDF (reference sequence). The CDR3 nucleotides are TGTGCCACAAAACAGGGGGGTAGCTACGAGCAGTACTTC. This translates into CATKQGGSYEQYF.

The sample holds many counts of this clonotype. This chain uses TRBV20-1 with TRBJ2-1; maybe TRBD1 (6 bases). The CDR3 is 15 amino acids. The germline CDR1 and CDR2 sequences are DFQATT and SNEGSKA (reference sequence). The germline V and J ends were trimmed by 6 bases and 5 bases, with 20 bases remaining between them. The DNA of the CDR3 is TGCAGTGCCCCCCGCGCACAGGGAGTACACAATGAGCAGTTCTTC. It yields the protein CSAPRAQGVHNEQFF.

The V call is TRBV10-3, the J call TRBJ2-6; maybe TRBD2 (5 bases). CDR3 size: 17 residues. Per the germline V gene, CDR1 is ENHRY and CDR2 is SYGVKD. Trimming stripped 6 bases from V and 4 bases from J, with 19 bases between. CDR3 in amino acids: CAISVGFTRGGANVLTF. DNA for the CDR3: TGTGCCATCAGCGTGGGATTCACCCGGGGAGGGGCCAACGTCCTGACTTTC.

This chain connects TRBV6-1 to TRBJ2-1; 8 nucleotides align to TRBD2. Germline-derived CDR1 and CDR2 are MNHNS and SASEGT. The CDR3 extends over 13 amino acids. The V and J ends lost 4 bases and 6 bases, in that order; junction bases with no gene match: 2. CDR3 nucleotides: TGTGCCAGCAGTGGAGGACTAGCCAATGAGCAGTTCTTC. It codes for CASSGGLANEQFF.

A few counts support this clonotype. The chain joins TRBV12-3 or TRBV12-4 to TRBJ2-7; possibly TRBD1 for D (6 bases). The CDR3 has 15 residues. With 6 bases removed from V and 0 bases from J, the gap between germline ends came to 15 bases. CDR3 sequence reads: CASSRGQTVSYEQYF. The CDR3 DNA follows: TGTGCCAGCAGCCGCGGACAGACAGTCTCCTACGAGCAGTACTTC.

In regard to this clonotype: At one end, the junction sequence differs from germline, possibly due to a read error. V and J are TRBV5-6 and TRBJ2-2, with TRBD2 matching over 7 bases. CDR1 and CDR2 (germline): SGHDT, YYEEEE. CDR3 length equals 16 residues. CDR3 amino acids: CASSLVAGANTGELFF. CDR3 DNA sequence: TGCGCCAGCAGCTTGGTAGCGGGCGCGAACACCGGGGAGCTGTTTTTT.

The V gene is TRBV7-2, the J gene TRBJ2-3; D is possibly TRBD1 (5 bases). Looked up from germline, CDR1 is SGHTA and CDR2 is FQGNSA. Trimming pared 4 bases from V and 2 bases from J, leaving 10 bases between. This CDR3 spans 14 amino acids. The CDR3 loop reads CASSYRLPTDTQYF. CDR3 DNA sequence: TGTGCCAGCAGCTACAGGCTTCCCACAGATACGCAGTATTTT.

CDR3 DNA sequence: TGTGCCAGCAGTTTGCAGGGGAAGGGTTCCTACGAGCAGTACTTC. This sequence encodes CASSLQGKGSYEQYF. V and J are TRBV28 and TRBJ2-7; the D gene is possibly TRBD1 (6 bases). CDR1 and CDR2 (germline): MDHEN, SYDVKM. Trimming took off 3 bases at V and 1 base at J, with 13 bases between the two ends. The CDR3 consists of 15 residues.

This clonotype was seen a few times. The gene calls are TRBV19 and TRBJ1-3; no reliable D call. Trimming removed 6 bases at V and 0 bases at J, with 9 bases between. In germline, CDR1 is LNHDA, CDR2 SQIVND (reference sequence). The CDR3 has 14 residues. CDR3 coding DNA: TGTGCCAGTAGACGCGGTTCCTCTGGAAACACCATATATTTT. Its protein product is CASRRGSSGNTIYF.

This clonotype was seen repeatedly, ten times or more. The rearrangement joins TRBV4-3 to TRBJ2-5; D possibly corresponds to TRBD1 (7 bases). Trimming shortened V by 0 bases and J by 5 bases, and 16 bases separated the two germline ends. CDR1 and CDR2 (germline): LGHNA, YSLEER. This CDR3 comprises 16 residues. The CDR3 sequence is CASSQDGTDRAETQYF. The CDR3 DNA follows: TGCGCCAGCAGCCAAGACGGGACTGACAGGGCGGAGACCCAGTACTTC.

The rearrangement joins TRBV6-6 to TRBJ2-4; 8 nucleotides align to TRBD2. V was clipped by 6 bases and J by 8 bases; unmatched bases: 6. Per the germline V gene, CDR1 is MNHNY and CDR2 is SVGAGI (reference sequence). The CDR3 length is 13 residues. CDR3 in amino acids: CASSTGGEDIQYF. CDR3 coding DNA: TGTGCCAGCAGCACGGGGGGGGAGGACATTCAGTACTTC.

This clonotype was seen repeatedly, ten times or more. V usage is TRBV12-3 or TRBV12-4 and J usage is TRBJ1-1; the match to TRBD1 covers 7 bases. V lost 3 bases, J lost 1 base, and 8 bases stayed unmatched. The CDR3 is 16 amino acids. The CDR3 DNA reads TGTGCCAGCAGTTTTAGGACCGGGACAGCGAACACTGAAGCTTTCTTT. This codes for CASSFRTGTANTEAFF.

This clonotype was observed a few times. The J gene is TRBJ2-7, the V gene TRBV3-1, with TRBD1 matching 8 bases. This CDR3 has 16 amino acids. Germline CDR1 is LGHDT and CDR2 is YNNKEL (reference sequence). Germline trimming cut 3 bases from V and 7 bases from J; bases unmatched to any gene: 14. The CDR3 protein is CASSHPLGQGAGEQYF. For the CDR3, the DNA is TGTGCCAGCAGCCACCCCTTGGGTCAGGGGGCGGGGGAGCAGTACTTC.

This clonotype was seen a handful of times. J is TRBJ2-5 and V is TRBV20-1; 12 bases are shared with TRBD2. The CDR3 sequence is 14 residues long. J was trimmed by 5 bases and V by 6 bases; bases with no gene match: 7. Germline CDR1 DFQATT, CDR2 SNEGSKA (reference sequence). The CDR3 spells CSAIYGLAGETQYF. In DNA form, the CDR3 reads TGCAGTGCCATTTATGGACTAGCGGGGGAGACCCAGTACTTC.

The chain recombines TRBV7-2 with TRBJ1-6, with 7 bases aligning to TRBD1. The CDR3 is 14 residues long. Germline V CDR1 and CDR2: SGHTA, FQGNSA. Unmatched junction bases numbered 9, after V lost 5 bases and J lost 11 bases. The CDR3 coding sequence is TGTGCCAGCAGCCCCCAGCGAGGACAGGCACCCCTCCACTTT. It encodes CASSPQRGQAPLHF.